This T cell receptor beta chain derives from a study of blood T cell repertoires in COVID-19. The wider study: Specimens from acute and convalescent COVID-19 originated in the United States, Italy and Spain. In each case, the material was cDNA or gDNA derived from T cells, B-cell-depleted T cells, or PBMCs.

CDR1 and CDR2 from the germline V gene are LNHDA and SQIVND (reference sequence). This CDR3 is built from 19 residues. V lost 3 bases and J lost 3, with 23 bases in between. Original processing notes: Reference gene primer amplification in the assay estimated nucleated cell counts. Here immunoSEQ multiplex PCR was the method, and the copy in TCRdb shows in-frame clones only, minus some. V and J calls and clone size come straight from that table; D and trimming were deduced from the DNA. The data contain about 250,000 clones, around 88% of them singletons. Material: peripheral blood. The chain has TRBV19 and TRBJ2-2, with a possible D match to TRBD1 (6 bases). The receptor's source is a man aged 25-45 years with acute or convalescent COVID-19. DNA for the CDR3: TGTGCCAGTAGTATGCGGACAGCGGCCCTAAGAGGGCACACCGGGGAGCTGTTTTTT. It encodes CASSMRTAALRGHTGELFF.